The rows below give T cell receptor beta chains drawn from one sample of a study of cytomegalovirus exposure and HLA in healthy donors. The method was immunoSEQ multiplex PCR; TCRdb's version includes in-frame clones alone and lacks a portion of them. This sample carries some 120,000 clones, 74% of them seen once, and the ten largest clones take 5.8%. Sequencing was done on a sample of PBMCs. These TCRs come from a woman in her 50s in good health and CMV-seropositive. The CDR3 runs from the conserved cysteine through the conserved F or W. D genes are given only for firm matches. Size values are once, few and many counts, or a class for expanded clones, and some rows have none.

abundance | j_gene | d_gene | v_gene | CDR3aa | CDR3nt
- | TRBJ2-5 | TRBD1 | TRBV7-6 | CASKFRDGTGGIQETQYF | TGTGCCAGCAAATTTAGGGATGGGACAGGGGGCATACAAGAGACCCAGTACTTC
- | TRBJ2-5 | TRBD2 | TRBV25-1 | CATGTSGGQETQYF | TGTGCCACCGGGACTAGCGGGGGACAAGAGACCCAGTACTTC
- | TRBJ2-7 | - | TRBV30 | CAWSTGRVSYEQYF | TGTGCCTGGAGTACAGGCAGAGTCTCCTACGAGCAGTACTTC
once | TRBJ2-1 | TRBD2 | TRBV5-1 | CASSLELAGGNEQFF | TGCGCCAGCAGCTTGGAGCTAGCGGGGGGTAATGAGCAGTTCTTC
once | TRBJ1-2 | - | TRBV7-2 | CASSSDRANYGYTF | TGTGCCAGCAGCTCGGACAGAGCTAACTATGGCTACACCTTC
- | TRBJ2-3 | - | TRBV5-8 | CASSFLPGPYTDTQYF | TGTGCCAGCAGCTTTCTTCCAGGGCCCTACACAGATACGCAGTATTTT
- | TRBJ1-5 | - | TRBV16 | CASSPGRDSNQPQHF | TGTGCCAGCAGCCCAGGTCGGGATAGCAATCAGCCCCAGCATTTT
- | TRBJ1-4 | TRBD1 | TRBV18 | CASSPSGTDNEKLFF | TGTGCCAGCTCACCTTCCGGGACAGACAATGAAAAACTGTTTTTT
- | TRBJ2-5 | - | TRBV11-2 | CASSLIGGQETQYF | TGTGCCAGCAGCTTAATCGGGGGACAAGAGACCCAGTACTTC
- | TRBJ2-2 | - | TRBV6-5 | CASSGAGHTGELFF | TGTGCCAGCAGTGGGGCAGGGCACACCGGGGAGCTGTTTTTT
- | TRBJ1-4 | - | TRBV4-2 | CASSQGREKLFF | TGTGCCAGCAGCCAAGGTCGGGAAAAACTGTTTTTT
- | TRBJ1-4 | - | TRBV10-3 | CAISATGLPNEKLFF | TGTGCCATCAGTGCGACAGGCCTACCCAATGAAAAACTGTTTTTT
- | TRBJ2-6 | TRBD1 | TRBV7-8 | CASSLAETGPTSGANVLTF | TGTGCCAGCAGCTTAGCAGAGACAGGGCCTACCTCTGGGGCCAACGTCCTGACTTTC
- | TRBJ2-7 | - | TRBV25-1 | CASREDSSYEQYF | TGTGCCAGCAGAGAGGACTCTTCCTACGAGCAGTACTTC
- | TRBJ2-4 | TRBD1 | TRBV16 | CASSRRQGMRDIQYF | TGTGCCAGCAGCCGGCGACAGGGGATGCGGGACATTCAGTACTTC
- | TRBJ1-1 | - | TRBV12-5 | CASGLAMATEAFF | TGTGCTAGTGGTTTGGCCATGGCCACTGAAGCTTTCTTT
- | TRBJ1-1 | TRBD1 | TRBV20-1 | CSAPTGEAAFF | TGCAGTGCGCCTACAGGGGAGGCGGCTTTCTTT